Presented here are 19 T cell receptor beta chains from one specimen sequenced in a study of blood T cell repertoires in COVID-19. The protocol was immunoSEQ multiplex PCR, while the TCRdb copy is restricted to in-frame clones and leaves out a portion. The table has about 210,000 clones, just under 85% seen once. The sequencing input was peripheral blood. The receptor set was obtained from a woman between 50 and 59 years old with active or convalescent COVID-19.

CDR3 loop: CASNSGVGVRTGELFF. The CDR3 DNA is TGTGCCAGTAATAGCGGCGTCGGGGTCAGGACCGGGGAGCTGTTTTTT. This chain uses TRBV19 with TRBJ2-2; TRBD2 is a possible D gene (6 bases). The V gene lost 7 bases and the J gene lost 5 bases, with 20 bases spanning the gap. The CDR3 spans 16 residues. Germline CDR1 and CDR2: LNHDA and SQIVND (reference sequence).

The chain carries TRBV6-5 and TRBJ2-3; tentatively, D is TRBD1 (5 bases). The CDR3 is 16 amino acids. The germline V and J ends were trimmed by 4 bases and 5 bases, with 19 bases remaining between them. Germline V gene data show CDR1 as MNHEY and CDR2 as SVGAGI. The CDR3 loop is CASSSQGRHRQDTQYF. The DNA of the CDR3 is TGTGCCAGCAGTTCCCAGGGTCGTCATCGCCAAGATACGCAGTATTTT.

The genes are TRBV28 and TRBJ1-2; no firm D call. Germline CDR1 and CDR2: MDHEN and SYDVKM. With 2 bases removed from V and 8 bases from J, the gap between germline ends came to 9 bases. The CDR3 has 12 residues. For the CDR3, the DNA is TGTGCCAGCAGTTTAGGCAGGATCGGCTACACCTTC. The encoded protein is CASSLGRIGYTF.

This clone was counted a few times. This rearrangement joins TRBV12-3 or TRBV12-4 to TRBJ2-7; TRBD2 might be the D (5 bases). Trimming took 9 bases from V and 3 from J, leaving 12 bases between them. This CDR3 comprises 12 residues. DNA for the CDR3: TGTGCCAGAGCCGGGATTTACTACGAGCAGTACGTC. It encodes CARAGIYYEQYV.

The J gene is TRBJ2-3, the V gene TRBV5-1; 9 bases are a match to TRBD1. The CDR3 runs 16 residues. Germline V gene lookup returns CDR1 SGHRS and CDR2 YFSETQ. V was clipped by 0 bases and J by 4 bases; unmatched bases: 6. CDR3 coding DNA: TGCGCCAGCAGCTTGGAACCCGGGACAGGGTCAGATACGCAGTATTTT. It encodes CASSLEPGTGSDTQYF.

This chain connects TRBV28 to TRBJ1-3; D is unresolved. The V end was cut by 10 bases, the J end by 11 bases, with 15 bases between. The CDR3 covers 11 residues. Germline V gene data show CDR1 as MDHEN and CDR2 as SYDVKM. The CDR3 is CATQGIAAIYF. The CDR3, as DNA: TGTGCCACCCAAGGTATCGCGGCCATATATTTT.

The chain uses TRBV27 and TRBJ2-4; D call uncertain. The CDR3 runs to 13 residues. Trimming left V 5 bases short and J 0 bases short, with 5 bases between. CDR1 and CDR2 (germline): MNHEY, SMNVEV (reference sequence). CDR3 loop: CASSPLAKNIQYF. DNA of the CDR3: TGTGCCAGCAGTCCACTAGCCAAAAACATTCAGTACTTC.

V usage is TRBV18 and J usage is TRBJ1-1; 8 bases fit TRBD1. The CDR3 is made up of 13 amino acids. V shed 4 bases and J 4 bases; nucleotides not matched to a gene: 2. Germline CDR1 reads KGHSH; CDR2 reads LQKENI. The CDR3 loop is CASSLDRGTEAFF. The CDR3 coding sequence is TGTGCCAGCTCACTCGACAGGGGCACTGAAGCTTTCTTT.

This clone was picked up a small number of times. The chain employs TRBV7-3 and TRBJ2-2, with 8 bases aligning to TRBD2. After removal of 4 bases from V and 3 bases from J, the junction contained 7 bases not matched to a gene. The CDR3 runs to 16 residues. The germline gives CDR1 SGHTA, CDR2 FQGTGA. The CDR3 DNA follows: TGTGCCAGCAGCTCACTAGGGACTAGGGACACCGGGGAGCTGTTTTTT. Its translation: CASSSLGTRDTGELFF.

The rearrangement uses TRBV6-1 and TRBJ2-3; 11 nucleotides line up with TRBD2. J lost 6 bases, V lost 3 bases, and 5 bases had no gene match. Germline CDR1 MNHNS, CDR2 SASEGT. The CDR3 loop spans 15 amino acids. CDR3 bases: TGTGCCAGCAGTGATAGCGGGAGGGCCGGGGATACGCAGTATTTT. It is translated as CASSDSGRAGDTQYF.

The CDR3 DNA is TGTGCCAGCAGTCATTCAGGGGAATCTGGGGCCAACGTCCTGACTTTC. Protein: CASSHSGESGANVLTF. V and J are TRBV6-4 and TRBJ2-6; a weak D match, TRBD1 (6 bases). In germline, CDR1 is MRHNA, CDR2 SNTAGT. CDR3 length: 16 residues. Between the trimmed V and J ends, which lost 5 bases and 1 base, there was a span of 12 bases.

The chain couples TRBV9 to TRBJ2-1; 8 bases match TRBD1. Per germline, CDR1 SGDLS and CDR2 YYNGEE. The V gene end was trimmed by 0 bases and the J gene end by 5 bases; junction bases not matched to a gene: 4. The CDR3 loop spans 15 amino acids. The CDR3 sequence: CASSVAPTGDNEQFF. The CDR3 DNA reads TGTGCCAGCAGCGTAGCCCCGACAGGGGACAATGAGCAGTTCTTC.

The chain has TRBV11-2 and TRBJ2-3; 8 bases match TRBD2. The CDR3 runs 15 residues. CDR1 is SGHAT, CDR2 FQNNGV, per germline. The junction had 8 bases not matched to a gene; V was cut back by 4 bases and J by 5 bases. CDR3 nucleotides: TGTGCCAGCAGCTCGCCGGGACTAGGTGAAGATACGCAGTATTTT. Translation gives CASSSPGLGEDTQYF.

This chain links TRBV28 with TRBJ2-3, with D perhaps matching TRBD2 (6 bases). The CDR3 sequence is 14 residues long. From germline, CDR1 is MDHEN and CDR2 SYDVKM. The V and J ends lost 5 bases and 2 bases respectively, with 11 bases between them. As DNA, the CDR3 is TGTGCCAGCAGTGGCAGCGGGCCCACAGATACGCAGTATTTT. Translation gives CASSGSGPTDTQYF.

The J gene is TRBJ2-7, the V gene TRBV28; TRBD1 agrees at 8 bases. CDR3 length equals 13 residues. The V and J ends lost 4 bases and 3 bases, in that order; junction bases with no gene match: 2. Germline V gene data show CDR1 as MDHEN and CDR2 as SYDVKM. The CDR3 spells CASSSGQDYEQYF. DNA for the CDR3: TGTGCCAGCAGTTCGGGACAGGACTACGAGCAGTACTTC.

This clone has just a few counts. The chain uses TRBV2 and TRBJ1-2, with TRBD1 as a possible D gene (5 bases). CDR3 length: 12 amino acids. Germline loops: CDR1 SNHLY, CDR2 FYNNEI. Trimming left V 10 bases short and J 8 bases short, with 17 bases between. The CDR3 region has the DNA TGTGCCACCTCCCAGGGCGTAGGGGGCTACACCTTC. Translation: CATSQGVGGYTF.

V gene TRBV11-2 combines with J gene TRBJ2-1, with TRBD2 matching 14 bases. Germline lookup yields CDR1 SGHAT and CDR2 FQNNGV. The CDR3 has 19 residues. Trimming at V came to 5 bases and at J to 7 bases, leaving 16 bases not matched to a gene. Written as DNA, the CDR3 is TGTGCCAGCAGCGCCCGTTTCCCGGGACTAGCGGGAGCGGGGAATGAGCAGTTCTTC. It translates to CASSARFPGLAGAGNEQFF.

This clone appeared once. This chain links TRBV15 with TRBJ2-1; tentatively, D is TRBD1 (7 bases). The CDR3 sequence is 16 residues long. The germline V gene encodes CDR1 LNHNV and CDR2 YYDKDF (reference sequence). Trimming took 0 bases from V and 5 from J, leaving 14 bases between them. The chain's CDR3 is CATSRDKGRGDNEQFF. CDR3 in DNA: TGTGCCACCAGCAGAGATAAGGGCAGGGGGGACAATGAGCAGTTCTTC.

The chain combines TRBV7-6 with TRBJ2-2; 8 nucleotides agree with TRBD2. Germline loops: CDR1 SGHVS, CDR2 FNYEAQ. Losses at the gene ends were 4 bases for V and 5 bases for J; bases not matched to a gene: 9. The CDR3 runs to 16 residues. The CDR3 is CASSSLAGGGTGELFF. The CDR3 DNA reads TGTGCCAGCAGCTCTCTAGCGGGCGGGGGGACCGGGGAGCTGTTTTTT.